The 9 T cell receptor beta chains listed next were all sequenced from one sample in a study of cytomegalovirus exposure and HLA in healthy donors. The PCR ran on 60 Vbeta and 13 Jbeta primers. Produced via immunoSEQ multiplex PCR; TCRdb's table is partial and in-frame only. This sample carries 150,000 to 200,000 clones, around 84% of them seen once, and the ten largest clones take roughly 1.5%. The specimen sequenced was PBMCs. The origin of the receptors is a woman aged 18-29 years in good health and CMV-seronegative.

This rearrangement joins TRBV6-5 to TRBJ1-2; D might be TRBD1 (6 bases). The CDR3 covers 15 residues. Trimming removed 0 bases from V and 5 bases from J, with 13 bases in between. Germline V gives CDR1 MNHEY, CDR2 SVGAGI. This CDR3 is CASSYSTGSGYGYTF. The CDR3 nucleotides read TGTGCCAGCAGTTACTCCACAGGGAGTGGGTATGGCTACACCTTC.

As DNA, the CDR3 is TGTGCCAGTAGTATAGCCGGGACAGGCCCCCCGGTAGCTTTCTTT. This translates into CASSIAGTGPPVAFF. The chain has TRBV19 and TRBJ1-1; 8 bases align to TRBD1. CDR3 length: 15 residues. The junction had 11 bases not matched to a gene; V was cut back by 1 base and J by 10 bases. Germline V gene lookup returns CDR1 LNHDA and CDR2 SQIVND (reference sequence).

This chain links TRBV6-6 with TRBJ2-7; D is perhaps TRBD2 (6 bases). Germline values: CDR1 MNHNY, CDR2 SVGAGI (reference sequence). The V gene lost 2 bases and the J gene lost 3 bases, with 14 bases spanning the gap. The CDR3 totals 15 residues. DNA of the CDR3: TGTGCCAGCAGTTACCGTGGAGGGAGTAACTACGAGCAGTACGTC. This translates into CASSYRGGSNYEQYV.

This chain connects TRBV7-9 to TRBJ2-3; 10 nucleotides match TRBD2. The V and J ends lost 10 bases and 4 bases, in that order; junction bases with no gene match: 8. Germline V lookup: CDR1 SEHNR, CDR2 FQNEAQ (reference sequence). The CDR3 has 14 amino acids. This chain's CDR3 is CATRLAGTPDTQYF. CDR3 bases: TGTGCCACCCGACTAGCGGGTACCCCAGATACGCAGTATTTT.

This rearrangement joins TRBV28 to TRBJ1-5; weak D call: TRBD1 (6 bases). The CDR3 is 15 residues long. The germline gives CDR1 MDHEN, CDR2 SYDVKM. Trimming stripped 3 bases from V and 0 bases from J, with 9 bases between. CDR3 DNA sequence: TGTGCCAGCAGTTTGGACAGTACTAGCAATCAGCCCCAGCATTTT. Translation gives CASSLDSTSNQPQHF.

V is TRBV7-9 and J is TRBJ2-2, with D tentatively TRBD2 (5 bases). V lost 3 bases and J lost 4, with 6 bases in between. From germline, CDR1 is SEHNR and CDR2 FQNEAQ (reference sequence). This CDR3 contains 13 residues. The CDR3 is CASSFAGTGELFF. CDR3 sequence (DNA): TGTGCCAGCAGCTTTGCGGGCACCGGGGAGCTGTTTTTT.

This clone was seen once. The chain links TRBV6-1 to TRBJ1-2; D is uncertain. Germline V gene data show CDR1 as MNHNS and CDR2 as SASEGT. CDR3 length: 14 residues. Trimming shortened V by 8 bases and J by 5 bases, and 18 bases separated the two germline ends. Written as DNA, the CDR3 is TGTGCCAGCCTTACCCAGGCATTTGATTATGGCTACACCTTC. It is translated as CASLTQAFDYGYTF.

The chain combines TRBV5-4 with TRBJ2-1; possibly TRBD2 for D (6 bases). Germline CDR1 reads SGHNT; CDR2 reads YYREEE (reference sequence). The V end lost 0 bases, the J end lost 8 bases, and 15 bases lay between the germline ends. The CDR3 spans 15 residues. CDR3 bases: TGTGCCAGCAGCTTGGGACTAGAGCCCTCCGATGAGCAGTTCTTC. Residues: CASSLGLEPSDEQFF.

This chain uses TRBV28 with TRBJ2-5, with D perhaps TRBD1 (5 bases). Germline V lookup: CDR1 MDHEN, CDR2 SYDVKM. The CDR3 covers 14 residues. V was shortened by 1 base and J by 5 bases, with 11 bases between the two germline ends. DNA of the CDR3: TGTGCCAGCAGTTTATTATGGGGCTATGAGACCCAGTACTTC. Protein product: CASSLLWGYETQYF.